This TCR beta chain was documented in a study of response to subunit inactivated influenza vaccine. This clonotype has more than one count but fewer than ten. Its antigen is undetermined. Study-wide results and caveats: New T cells are recruited in small numbers by each seasonal influenza vaccination, according to the authors' suggestion.

TCRdb passed the RT-PCR reads through MiXCR, listing each CDR3 protein once. This sample has hundreds of thousands of distinct CDR3 sequences, with about 15% found just once. The CDR3 extends over 15 amino acids. The V gene lost 10 bases and the J gene lost 1 base, with 19 bases spanning the gap. Germline assignment: CDR1 LGHNA and CDR2 YSLEER. This chain uses TRBV4-3 with TRBJ2-5, with D perhaps TRBD1 (5 bases). The receptor comes from a man in his fifties or sixties who received an inactivated influenza vaccine. Sequencing used PBMCs from blood, obtained around two weeks before vaccination. The CDR3 region is CATSETGRAQETQYF. CDR3 bases: TGCGCCACGTCCGAAACGGGCAGGGCCCAAGAGACCCAGTACTTC.